This TCR beta chain was identified in a study of blood T cell repertoires in COVID-19. Study information: COVID-19 samples, acute and convalescent, were from the United States, Italy and Spain. T cells, B-cell-depleted T cells, or PBMCs supplied cDNA or gDNA.

This clone was counted a few times. Original methodology: Reference gene primer amplification in the assay estimated nucleated cell counts. Measured with immunoSEQ multiplex PCR; TCRdb has only the in-frame clones, and not every one. V and J calls plus clone size are reproduced from that table; the DNA served to infer D and trimming. Among tens of thousands of clones listed, over 70% were seen once. CDR1 and CDR2 from the germline V gene are LNHDA and SQIVND (reference sequence). This CDR3 is built from 13 residues. Deletions cut 9 bases from V and 0 bases from J, with 9 bases between. Material: peripheral blood. J is TRBJ1-5 and V is TRBV19; D remains ambiguous. The receptor's source is a human donor in a cohort sampled during active COVID-19. The CDR3 sequence: CASALNSNQPQHF. The DNA for the CDR3 is TGTGCCAGCGCGCTTAATAGCAATCAGCCCCAGCATTTT.